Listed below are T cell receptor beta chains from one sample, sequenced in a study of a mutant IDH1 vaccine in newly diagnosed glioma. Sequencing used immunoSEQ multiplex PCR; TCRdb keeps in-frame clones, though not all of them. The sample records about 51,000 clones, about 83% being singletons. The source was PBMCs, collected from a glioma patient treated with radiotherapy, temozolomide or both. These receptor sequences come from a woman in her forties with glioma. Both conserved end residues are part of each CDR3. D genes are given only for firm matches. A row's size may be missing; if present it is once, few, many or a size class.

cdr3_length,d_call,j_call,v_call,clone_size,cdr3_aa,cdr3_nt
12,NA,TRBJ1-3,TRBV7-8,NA,CASSLVGNTIYF,TGTGCCAGCAGCTTAGTGGGAAACACCATATATTTT
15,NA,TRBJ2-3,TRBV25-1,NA,CASSARTPAGDTQYF,TGTGCCAGCAGTGCGCGGACACCTGCCGGAGATACGCAGTATTTT
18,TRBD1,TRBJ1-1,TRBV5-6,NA,CASSLGLNRGRGNTEAFF,TGTGCCAGCAGCTTGGGGCTCAACAGGGGGCGGGGGAACACTGAAGCTTTCTTT
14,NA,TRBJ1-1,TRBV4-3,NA,CASSQSHRNTEAFF,TGCGCCAGCAGCCAATCACACCGAAACACTGAAGCTTTCTTT
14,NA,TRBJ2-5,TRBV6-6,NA,CASSYVSGSGTQYF,TGTGCCAGCAGTTACGTTTCCGGGTCGGGGACCCAGTACTTC
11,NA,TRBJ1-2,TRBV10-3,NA,CAISRDYGYTF,TGTGCCATCTCCAGGGACTATGGCTACACCTTC
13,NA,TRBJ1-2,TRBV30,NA,CAWRSKGSGGYTF,TGTGCCTGGAGATCAAAGGGGTCCGGAGGCTACACCTTC
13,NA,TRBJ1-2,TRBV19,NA,CASGAQGPYGYTF,TGTGCCAGTGGAGCACAGGGTCCCTATGGCTACACCTTC
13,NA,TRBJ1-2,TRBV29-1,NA,CSVGQLDNYGYTF,TGCAGCGTTGGACAACTGGATAACTATGGCTACACCTTC
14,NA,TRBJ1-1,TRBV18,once,CASSDQGLATEAFF,TGTGCCAGCTCAGACCAGGGGCTTGCGACTGAAGCTTTCTTT
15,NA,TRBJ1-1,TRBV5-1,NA,CASSLPLGVGAEAFF,TGCGCCAGCAGCTTGCCCCTGGGCGTCGGGGCTGAAGCTTTCTTT
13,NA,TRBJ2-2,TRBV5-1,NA,CASSLKNTGELFF,TGCGCCAGCAGCTTGAAGAACACCGGGGAGCTGTTTTTT
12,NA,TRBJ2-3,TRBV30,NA,CAWTGYTDTQYF,TGTGCCTGGACCGGGTACACAGATACGCAGTATTTT
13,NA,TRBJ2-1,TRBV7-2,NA,CASSPGGTYEQFF,TGTGCCAGCAGCCCCGGAGGGACGTATGAGCAGTTCTTC
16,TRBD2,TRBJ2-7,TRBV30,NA,CAWSTPTGLAGGPQYF,TGTGCCTGGAGTACCCCCACGGGACTAGCGGGGGGGCCACAGTACTTC
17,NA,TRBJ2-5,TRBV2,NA,CASSEVVSVRGRETQYF,TGTGCCAGCAGTGAAGTAGTGAGCGTCAGAGGGCGGGAGACCCAGTACTTC
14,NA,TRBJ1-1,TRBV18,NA,CASSGEGRNTEAFF,TGTGCCAGCTCAGGGGAGGGGAGGAACACTGAAGCTTTCTTT
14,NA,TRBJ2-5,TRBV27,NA,CASSFRDTQETQYF,TGTGCCAGCAGTTTTCGGGACACCCAAGAGACCCAGTACTTC
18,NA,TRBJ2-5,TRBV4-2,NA,CASSHPQGSKGRRETQYF,TGTGCCAGCAGCCATCCCCAGGGGTCTAAGGGCCGAAGGGAGACCCAGTACTTC
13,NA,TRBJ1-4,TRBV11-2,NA,CASSLGPSEVPDF,TGTGCCAGCAGCTTAGGTCCATCCGAAGTTCCCGATTTT
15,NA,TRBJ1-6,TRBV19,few,CASSDEERDNSPLHF,TGTGCCAGTAGTGACGAAGAGAGGGATAATTCACCCCTCCACTTT
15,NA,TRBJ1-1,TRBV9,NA,CASSLGGRGNTEAFF,TGTGCCAGCAGCCTTGGGGGCAGGGGAAACACTGAAGCTTTCTTT
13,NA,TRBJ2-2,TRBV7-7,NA,CASSVAGHGELFF,TGTGCTAGCAGCGTGGCCGGCCATGGGGAGCTGTTTTTT
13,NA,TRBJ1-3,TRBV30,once,CAWIARVGNTIYF,TGTGCCTGGATTGCCAGGGTTGGAAACACCATATATTTT
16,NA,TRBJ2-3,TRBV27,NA,CASSPGSRRVLDTQYF,TGTGCCAGCAGTCCAGGTTCGCGTCGGGTTTTAGATACGCAGTATTTT
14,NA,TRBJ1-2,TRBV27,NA,CASSLGGRSDGYTF,TGTGCCAGCAGCCTGGGAGGGCGTAGTGATGGCTACACCTTC
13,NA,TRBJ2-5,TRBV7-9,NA,CASSPSSLETQYF,TGTGCCAGCAGCCCGAGCAGTCTAGAGACCCAGTACTTC
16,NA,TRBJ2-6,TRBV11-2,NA,CASRRLRGPGANVLTF,TGTGCCAGCAGGAGGCTTAGGGGTCCTGGGGCCAACGTCCTGACTTTC
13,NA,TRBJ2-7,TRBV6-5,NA,CASSYPGAAEQYF,TGTGCCAGCAGTTACCCAGGGGCGGCCGAGCAGTACTTC
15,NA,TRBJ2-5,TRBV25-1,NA,CASSSRGTGQETQYF,TGTGCCAGCAGCTCCCGAGGAACAGGGCAAGAGACCCAGTACTTC
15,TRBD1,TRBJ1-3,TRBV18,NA,CASSPQTGSGNTIYF,TGTGCCAGCTCACCACAGACAGGGTCTGGAAACACCATATATTTT
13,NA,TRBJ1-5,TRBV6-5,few,CASSDRRNQPQHF,TGTGCCAGCAGTGACAGACGGAATCAGCCCCAGCATTTT
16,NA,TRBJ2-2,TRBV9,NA,CASSVNPLENTGELFF,TGTGCCAGCAGCGTAAACCCGCTGGAGAACACCGGGGAGCTGTTTTTT
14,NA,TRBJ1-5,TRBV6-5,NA,CASRTARSNQPQHF,TGTGCCAGCAGGACGGCGAGAAGCAATCAGCCCCAGCATTTT
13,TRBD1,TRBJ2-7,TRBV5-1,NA,CASSLVQGDEQYF,TGCGCCAGCAGCTTGGTTCAGGGGGACGAGCAGTACTTC
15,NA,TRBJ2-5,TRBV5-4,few,CASSLAPGTGETQYF,TGTGCCAGCAGCTTGGCCCCGGGAACGGGAGAGACCCAGTACTTC
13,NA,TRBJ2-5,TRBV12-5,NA,CASGASGGETQYF,TGTGCTAGTGGTGCCTCGGGTGGGGAGACCCAGTACTTC
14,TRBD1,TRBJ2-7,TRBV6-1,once,CASSADRVSYEQYF,TGTGCCAGCAGTGCCGACAGGGTCTCCTACGAGCAGTACTTC
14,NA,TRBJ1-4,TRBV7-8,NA,CASSPDSTNEKLFF,TGTGCCAGCAGTCCGGACAGCACTAATGAAAAACTGTTTTTT